This is a list of T cell receptor beta chains from one sample in a study of PD-L1 blockade in urothelial cancer. Assay: immunoSEQ multiplex PCR; the TCRdb copy retains only in-frame clones and omits some. The sample consists of about 88,000 clones, roughly 90% of them appearing once. This sample comprised PBMCs, obtained around atezolizumab (anti-PD-L1) treatment. The source is a man aged 55 to 70 with urothelial cancer. Each CDR3 is given with its conserved first and last residue. A D gene is named only where the DNA matches it firmly. Not every row has a clone size; where given, it reads once, few, many or a size class.

clone_size: -; d_call: -; v_call: TRBV7-8; j_call: TRBJ1-5; cdr3_aa: CASSLTAGRVNQPQHF; cdr3_nt: TGTGCCAGCAGCTTAACAGCAGGGCGAGTCAATCAGCCCCAGCATTTT
clone_size: once; d_call: TRBD1; v_call: TRBV2; j_call: TRBJ1-6; cdr3_aa: CASSQQGWPLHF; cdr3_nt: TGTGCCAGCAGTCAACAGGGGTGGCCCCTCCACTTT
clone_size: -; d_call: TRBD1; v_call: TRBV4-2; j_call: TRBJ2-7; cdr3_aa: CASSQGQGVYEQYF; cdr3_nt: TGTGCCAGCAGCCAAGGTCAGGGGGTCTACGAGCAGTACTTC
clone_size: -; d_call: -; v_call: TRBV29-1; j_call: TRBJ2-3; cdr3_aa: CSVEGGEVGTDTQYF; cdr3_nt: TGCAGCGTTGAAGGGGGGGAAGTGGGCACAGATACGCAGTATTTT
clone_size: -; d_call: -; v_call: TRBV7-6; j_call: TRBJ2-5; cdr3_aa: CASSLGLQETQYF; cdr3_nt: TGTGCCAGCAGCTTAGGTCTTCAAGAGACCCAGTACTTC
clone_size: -; d_call: TRBD1; v_call: TRBV30; j_call: TRBJ2-5; cdr3_aa: CAWSVTTGRETQYF; cdr3_nt: TGTGCCTGGAGTGTTACGACAGGGCGAGAGACCCAGTACTTC
clone_size: -; d_call: TRBD2; v_call: TRBV7-2; j_call: TRBJ2-7; cdr3_aa: CASSLDLGLATHEQYF; cdr3_nt: TGTGCCAGCAGCTTAGATCTCGGACTAGCGACCCACGAGCAGTACTTC
clone_size: -; d_call: -; v_call: TRBV30; j_call: TRBJ2-5; cdr3_aa: CAWSVQGGLKTQYF; cdr3_nt: TGTGCCTGGAGTGTTCAGGGGGGCCTAAAGACCCAGTACTTC
clone_size: -; d_call: TRBD1; v_call: TRBV6-1; j_call: TRBJ1-1; cdr3_aa: CASRQGADTEAFF; cdr3_nt: TGTGCCAGCCGACAGGGGGCTGACACTGAAGCTTTCTTT
clone_size: -; d_call: -; v_call: TRBV7-6; j_call: TRBJ2-2; cdr3_aa: CASSLPRQGTTGELFF; cdr3_nt: TGTGCCAGCAGCTTACCCCGGCAGGGTACTACCGGGGAGCTGTTTTTT
clone_size: -; d_call: -; v_call: TRBV27; j_call: TRBJ1-1; cdr3_aa: CASSLNAQGYNTEAFF; cdr3_nt: TGTGCCAGCAGTTTAAACGCGCAGGGGTATAACACTGAAGCTTTCTTT
clone_size: -; d_call: -; v_call: TRBV7-2; j_call: TRBJ2-2; cdr3_aa: CASSLGQNTGELFF; cdr3_nt: TGTGCCAGCAGCTTGGGGCAGAACACCGGGGAGCTGTTTTTT
clone_size: once; d_call: -; v_call: TRBV7-8; j_call: TRBJ1-2; cdr3_aa: CASSPRTASGGYTF; cdr3_nt: TGTGCCAGCAGCCCCCGGACAGCCTCAGGGGGCTACACCTTC
clone_size: -; d_call: TRBD2; v_call: TRBV4-2; j_call: TRBJ2-7; cdr3_aa: CASSQLASGTLSYEQYF; cdr3_nt: TGTGCCAGCAGCCAACTGGCTAGCGGGACCCTCTCCTACGAGCAGTACTTC
clone_size: -; d_call: TRBD1; v_call: TRBV6-6; j_call: TRBJ1-2; cdr3_aa: CASSRTGVYGYTF; cdr3_nt: TGTGCCAGCAGTAGGACAGGGGTTTATGGCTACACCTTC
clone_size: -; d_call: -; v_call: TRBV5-1; j_call: TRBJ1-1; cdr3_aa: CASSLAGRGNTEAFF; cdr3_nt: TGCGCCAGCAGCTTGGCCGGCAGGGGGAACACTGAAGCTTTCTTT
clone_size: -; d_call: TRBD2; v_call: TRBV7-2; j_call: TRBJ2-1; cdr3_aa: CASSLVGTSGGAHEQFF; cdr3_nt: TGTGCCAGCAGCTTAGTGGGGACTAGCGGGGGGGCACATGAGCAGTTCTTC
clone_size: -; d_call: TRBD2; v_call: TRBV9; j_call: TRBJ2-5; cdr3_aa: CASAPRLAGQETQYF; cdr3_nt: TGTGCCAGCGCCCCTCGACTAGCGGGGCAAGAGACCCAGTACTTC
clone_size: -; d_call: TRBD2; v_call: TRBV27; j_call: TRBJ2-1; cdr3_aa: CASSSPSGDYNEQFF; cdr3_nt: TGTGCCAGCAGTTCCCCTAGCGGGGACTACAATGAGCAGTTCTTC
clone_size: -; d_call: -; v_call: TRBV19; j_call: TRBJ1-5; cdr3_aa: CASSMTGSPNQPQHF; cdr3_nt: TGTGCCAGTAGTATGACAGGTAGCCCTAATCAGCCCCAGCATTTT
clone_size: -; d_call: -; v_call: TRBV10-3; j_call: TRBJ1-6; cdr3_aa: CAISETPTTGVGSPLHF; cdr3_nt: TGTGCCATCAGTGAGACACCCACAACGGGGGTGGGTTCACCCCTCCACTTT
clone_size: -; d_call: -; v_call: TRBV18; j_call: TRBJ2-5; cdr3_aa: CASSPQGRAQETQYF; cdr3_nt: TGTGCCAGCTCACCTCAGGGTAGGGCACAAGAGACCCAGTACTTC
clone_size: -; d_call: TRBD2; v_call: TRBV4-3; j_call: TRBJ2-1; cdr3_aa: CASSQELAGGPHEQFF; cdr3_nt: TGCGCCAGCAGCCAAGAACTAGCGGGAGGGCCACATGAGCAGTTCTTC
clone_size: few; d_call: TRBD1; v_call: TRBV19; j_call: TRBJ2-7; cdr3_aa: CASSITPGGGYEQYF; cdr3_nt: TGTGCCAGTAGTATAACCCCAGGGGGCGGCTACGAGCAGTACTTC
clone_size: once; d_call: TRBD1; v_call: TRBV28; j_call: TRBJ1-5; cdr3_aa: CASSFSGGSQPQHF; cdr3_nt: TGTGCCAGCAGTTTCTCAGGGGGCAGTCAGCCCCAGCATTTT
clone_size: once; d_call: TRBD1; v_call: TRBV9; j_call: TRBJ1-2; cdr3_aa: CASSANRGGYTF; cdr3_nt: TGTGCCAGCAGCGCGAACAGGGGAGGCTACACCTTC
clone_size: -; d_call: -; v_call: TRBV10-2; j_call: TRBJ1-2; cdr3_aa: CASLNKRIYGYTF; cdr3_nt: TGCGCCAGCTTAAACAAGAGGATCTATGGCTACACCTTC
clone_size: -; d_call: -; v_call: TRBV20-1; j_call: TRBJ2-1; cdr3_aa: CSAPLHEQFF; cdr3_nt: TGCAGTGCTCCTCTCCATGAGCAGTTCTTC
clone_size: -; d_call: -; v_call: TRBV4-3; j_call: TRBJ1-2; cdr3_aa: CASSQSAGTNYGYTF; cdr3_nt: TGCGCCAGCAGCCAATCAGCAGGGACTAACTATGGCTACACCTTC
clone_size: -; d_call: TRBD2; v_call: TRBV4-2; j_call: TRBJ2-7; cdr3_aa: CASSPGDRPSGRYGEQYF; cdr3_nt: TGTGCCAGCAGCCCCGGGGATAGGCCTAGCGGGAGGTATGGCGAGCAGTACTTC
clone_size: -; d_call: TRBD2; v_call: TRBV2; j_call: TRBJ2-5; cdr3_aa: CASSETSVKGETQYF; cdr3_nt: TGTGCCAGCAGTGAGACTAGCGTCAAGGGAGAGACCCAGTACTTC
clone_size: -; d_call: -; v_call: TRBV19; j_call: TRBJ2-2; cdr3_aa: CASSQKGDPGELFF; cdr3_nt: TGTGCCAGTAGTCAGAAAGGGGATCCCGGGGAGCTGTTTTTT
clone_size: -; d_call: -; v_call: TRBV19; j_call: TRBJ2-1; cdr3_aa: CASSPTYWQAINEQFF; cdr3_nt: TGTGCCAGTAGTCCAACTTACTGGCAGGCTATCAATGAGCAGTTCTTC
clone_size: -; d_call: TRBD2; v_call: TRBV2; j_call: TRBJ2-3; cdr3_aa: CASSERGRAADTQYF; cdr3_nt: TGTGCCAGCAGTGAACGAGGGAGGGCGGCAGATACGCAGTATTTT
clone_size: -; d_call: TRBD1; v_call: TRBV6-6; j_call: TRBJ2-7; cdr3_aa: CASSYRDRGSYEQYF; cdr3_nt: TGTGCCAGCAGTTATAGGGACAGAGGGTCCTACGAGCAGTACTTC
clone_size: -; d_call: -; v_call: TRBV5-4; j_call: TRBJ2-5; cdr3_aa: CASSSRRTEQETQYF; cdr3_nt: TGTGCCAGCAGCTCCCGGAGGACAGAGCAAGAGACCCAGTACTTC
clone_size: -; d_call: TRBD2; v_call: TRBV4-2; j_call: TRBJ2-7; cdr3_aa: CASSQGEGFSYEQYF; cdr3_nt: TGTGCCAGCAGCCAAGGGGAGGGGTTCTCCTACGAGCAGTACTTC
clone_size: -; d_call: TRBD2; v_call: TRBV5-1; j_call: TRBJ2-1; cdr3_aa: CASSALTSGTDGGFF; cdr3_nt: TGCGCCAGCAGTGCCCTGACTAGCGGGACCGACGGGGGCTTCTTC
clone_size: -; d_call: -; v_call: TRBV4-3; j_call: TRBJ1-2; cdr3_aa: CASSHEQGKGGYTF; cdr3_nt: TGCGCCAGCAGCCACGAGCAGGGGAAAGGTGGCTACACCTTC
clone_size: once; d_call: TRBD2; v_call: TRBV10-3; j_call: TRBJ2-5; cdr3_aa: CAISELRLAGAETQYF; cdr3_nt: TGTGCCATCAGTGAGTTGAGACTAGCTGGTGCTGAGACCCAGTACTTC
clone_size: -; d_call: -; v_call: TRBV5-6; j_call: TRBJ1-6; cdr3_aa: CASSSSTSTGADNSPLHF; cdr3_nt: TGTGCCAGCAGCTCCTCTACGTCAACGGGAGCCGATAATTCACCCCTCCACTTT
clone_size: once; d_call: TRBD1; v_call: TRBV29-1; j_call: TRBJ2-7; cdr3_aa: CSVTGQGGDEQYF; cdr3_nt: TGCAGCGTTACCGGACAGGGCGGTGACGAGCAGTACTTC
clone_size: -; d_call: TRBD2; v_call: TRBV4-3; j_call: TRBJ2-3; cdr3_aa: CASSQDVGLAGGKTDTQYF; cdr3_nt: TGCGCCAGCAGCCAAGATGTTGGGCTAGCGGGAGGTAAAACAGATACGCAGTATTTT
clone_size: -; d_call: TRBD2; v_call: TRBV28; j_call: TRBJ2-3; cdr3_aa: CASSLEPSGRTDTQYF; cdr3_nt: TGTGCCAGCAGTTTAGAACCTAGCGGACGCACAGATACGCAGTATTTT
clone_size: -; d_call: -; v_call: TRBV19; j_call: TRBJ2-3; cdr3_aa: CASSIGLPGTDTQYF; cdr3_nt: TGTGCCAGTAGTATAGGACTACCCGGCACAGATACGCAGTATTTT
clone_size: -; d_call: -; v_call: TRBV10-3; j_call: TRBJ2-7; cdr3_aa: CAITDGERTSYEQYF; cdr3_nt: TGTGCCATCACGGATGGCGAGCGGACTTCCTACGAGCAGTACTTC
clone_size: -; d_call: TRBD2; v_call: TRBV7-3; j_call: TRBJ2-2; cdr3_aa: CASSLVASGGTNTGELFF; cdr3_nt: TGTGCCAGCAGCTTAGTCGCTAGCGGGGGAACGAACACCGGGGAGCTGTTTTTT
clone_size: -; d_call: -; v_call: TRBV7-3; j_call: TRBJ2-7; cdr3_aa: CASSLTDSSYEQYF; cdr3_nt: TGTGCCAGCAGCTTAACGGACAGCTCCTACGAGCAGTACTTC
clone_size: once; d_call: TRBD1; v_call: TRBV9; j_call: TRBJ2-7; cdr3_aa: CASSVAGTASYEQYF; cdr3_nt: TGTGCCAGCAGCGTGGCCGGGACAGCCTCCTACGAGCAGTACTTC
clone_size: -; d_call: TRBD1; v_call: TRBV6-5; j_call: TRBJ2-7; cdr3_aa: CASSNGQGTYEQYF; cdr3_nt: TGTGCCAGCAGTAACGGACAGGGGACCTACGAGCAGTACTTC
clone_size: -; d_call: -; v_call: TRBV19; j_call: TRBJ1-5; cdr3_aa: CASSPVRGGSQPQHF; cdr3_nt: TGTGCCAGTAGTCCGGTCAGGGGTGGAAGTCAGCCCCAGCATTTT
clone_size: -; d_call: -; v_call: TRBV5-4; j_call: TRBJ2-7; cdr3_aa: CASSKPTVDEQYF; cdr3_nt: TGTGCCAGCAGCAAACCGACAGTTGACGAGCAGTACTTC
clone_size: -; d_call: -; v_call: TRBV5-4; j_call: TRBJ2-5; cdr3_aa: CASSTRRATQETQYF; cdr3_nt: TGTGCCAGCAGCACGCGGAGGGCCACCCAAGAGACCCAGTACTTC
clone_size: -; d_call: TRBD2; v_call: TRBV4-3; j_call: TRBJ2-1; cdr3_aa: CASSQDQSGGDEQFF; cdr3_nt: TGCGCCAGCAGCCAAGATCAATCGGGGGGGGATGAGCAGTTCTTC
clone_size: -; d_call: -; v_call: TRBV7-2; j_call: TRBJ2-7; cdr3_aa: CASSLSLTYEQYF; cdr3_nt: TGTGCCAGCAGCCTCTCCCTTACCTACGAGCAGTACTTC
clone_size: once; d_call: -; v_call: TRBV7-9; j_call: TRBJ1-1; cdr3_aa: CASSLETVEAFF; cdr3_nt: TGTGCCAGCAGCTTAGAGACAGTCGAAGCTTTCTTT
clone_size: -; d_call: -; v_call: TRBV14; j_call: TRBJ2-7; cdr3_aa: CASSQTLTLPNEQYF; cdr3_nt: TGTGCCAGCAGCCAAACCCTGACTCTCCCCAACGAGCAGTACTTC
clone_size: -; d_call: TRBD1; v_call: TRBV5-6; j_call: TRBJ1-4; cdr3_aa: CASSATGATNEKLFF; cdr3_nt: TGTGCCAGCAGCGCAACAGGGGCAACTAATGAAAAACTGTTTTTT
clone_size: -; d_call: TRBD1; v_call: TRBV5-4; j_call: TRBJ2-1; cdr3_aa: CASSFDRGSNEQFF; cdr3_nt: TGTGCCAGCAGCTTTGACAGGGGCTCGAATGAGCAGTTCTTC